The rows below give T cell receptor beta chains drawn from one sample of a study of pediatric ulcerative colitis. Sequencing was performed with immunoSEQ multiplex PCR; in TCRdb, only in-frame clones are kept and a portion is missing. The sample shows tens of thousands of clones, about 87% of them seen only once. Input material: blood. These receptors originate from a boy aged 10-17 years who was a control in a study of pediatric ulcerative colitis. Each CDR3 is given with its conserved first and last residue. A D gene is named only where the DNA matches it firmly. Only some rows state a clone size, as once, few, many or a class for expanded clones.

>.|16|.|TRBJ2-2|TRBV9
CASSVGVRENTGELFF
TGTGCCAGCAGCGTAGGAGTCCGGGAGAACACCGGGGAGCTGTTTTTT
>.|15|.|TRBJ2-2|TRBV5-4
CASSLSAGKTGELFF
TGTGCCAGCAGCTTGTCGGCAGGGAAGACCGGGGAGCTGTTTTTT
>.|17|.|TRBJ1-5|TRBV7-6
CASSLYSGGFLNQPQHF
TGTGCCAGCAGCCTTTATTCGGGGGGGTTTCTGAATCAGCCCCAGCATTTT
>.|14|TRBD2|TRBJ2-3|TRBV7-3
CASSNGGAQLAQYF
TGTGCCAGCAGCAACGGGGGGGCCCAGTTGGCGCAGTATTTT
>.|17|TRBD2|TRBJ2-1|TRBV13
CASTPLAGGSSYNEQFF
TGTGCCAGCACCCCTTTAGCGGGGGGGAGCTCCTACAATGAGCAGTTCTTC
>.|15|TRBD2|TRBJ2-7|TRBV6-1
CASSEATSGSYEQYF
TGTGCCAGCAGTGAAGCGACTAGCGGGAGCTACGAGCAGTACTTC
>few|18|TRBD2|TRBJ2-1|TRBV5-1
CASSFPAVGSGSGNEQFF
TGCGCCAGCAGCTTCCCCGCTGTGGGTAGCGGGAGTGGGAATGAGCAGTTCTTC
>.|16|.|TRBJ1-3|TRBV9
CASSVGRGSSGNTIYF
TGTGCCAGCAGCGTTGGAAGGGGCTCCTCTGGAAACACCATATATTTT
>.|15|.|TRBJ1-4|TRBV2
CASSERPQANEKLFF
TGTGCCAGCAGTGAGAGACCGCAGGCTAATGAAAAACTGTTTTTT
>few|15|.|TRBJ1-4|TRBV6-5
CASSYSPGMAAQLFF
TGTGCCAGCAGTTACTCCCCCGGGATGGCGGCACAACTGTTTTTT
>.|13|.|TRBJ1-1|TRBV9
CASSVAGNTEAFF
TGTGCCAGCAGCGTAGCCGGGAACACTGAAGCTTTCTTT
>.|12|TRBD1|TRBJ2-5|TRBV10-3
CATRDRQETQYF
TGTGCCACGCGGGACAGGCAAGAGACCCAGTACTTC
>.|15|.|TRBJ2-5|TRBV6-1
CASSSGLAEKETQYF
TGTGCCAGCAGTTCGGGGCTTGCAGAGAAAGAGACCCAGTACTTC
>.|16|TRBD2|TRBJ2-7|TRBV7-2
CASSLTASGGAYEQYF
TGTGCCAGCAGCCTAACCGCTAGCGGGGGGGCCTACGAGCAGTACTTC
>once|14|.|TRBJ2-1|TRBV6-5
CASSYSTGANEQFF
TGTGCCAGCAGTTACTCTACAGGTGCCAATGAGCAGTTCTTC
>few|15|.|TRBJ1-1|TRBV2
CASRDRFSRHTEAFF
TGTGCCAGCAGAGACAGGTTTTCGAGGCACACTGAAGCTTTCTTT
>.|15|.|TRBJ2-6|TRBV6-5
CASSLTEAGANVLTF
TGTGCCAGCAGCCTTACTGAAGCTGGGGCCAACGTCCTGACTTTC
>few|16|.|TRBJ1-4|TRBV7-3
CASSFCFTLEREKLFF
TGTGCCAGCAGCTTTTGTTTTACCCTTGAACGTGAAAAACTGTTTTTT
>once|15|TRBD1|TRBJ1-2|TRBV5-6
CASSVKGTAWNGYTF
TGTGCCAGCAGCGTAAAAGGGACAGCTTGGAATGGCTACACCTTC
>.|14|TRBD1|TRBJ2-7|TRBV7-2
CASSRGQLGHEQYF
TGTGCCAGCAGCCGGGGACAGCTCGGACACGAGCAGTACTTC
>.|15|.|TRBJ1-4|TRBV6-4
CASSTRHGGSEKLFF
TGTGCCAGCAGTACCCGACACGGGGGGAGTGAAAAACTGTTTTTT
>.|16|TRBD2|TRBJ2-4|TRBV10-3
CAISPLAGGPKNIQYF
TGTGCCATCAGCCCACTAGCGGGAGGCCCCAAAAACATTCAGTACTTC
>.|16|.|TRBJ1-1|TRBV4-3
CASSQEKVELNTEAFF
TGCGCCAGCAGCCAAGAGAAAGTAGAGTTGAACACTGAAGCTTTCTTT
>once|16|.|TRBJ2-7|TRBV5-1
CASSPRQIGSLREQYF
TGCGCCAGCAGCCCACGACAGATCGGGTCCTTGCGCGAGCAGTACTTC
>few|15|.|TRBJ1-3|TRBV7-9
CASSLLGGSGNTIYF
TGTGCCAGCAGCTTATTGGGGGGAAGTGGAAACACCATATATTTT
>.|11|TRBD1|TRBJ1-1|TRBV13
CASSWTGEAFF
TGTGCCAGCAGCTGGACAGGGGAAGCTTTCTTT
>.|14|.|TRBJ1-1|TRBV6-5
CASSYYGQNTEAFF
TGTGCCAGCAGTTACTATGGGCAGAACACTGAAGCTTTCTTT
>.|14|TRBD1|TRBJ2-7|TRBV11-2
CASSPYDRVNEQYF
TGTGCCAGCAGCCCCTACGACAGGGTTAACGAGCAGTACTTC
>.|13|.|TRBJ2-3|TRBV9
CASSVAPSETQYF
TGTGCCAGCAGCGTAGCTCCTAGCGAGACGCAGTATTTT
>.|17|.|TRBJ2-5|TRBV5-4
CASSLARLGESLETQYF
TGTGCCAGCAGCTTGGCCCGGCTGGGGGAAAGCTTAGAGACCCAGTACTTC
>.|15|TRBD1|TRBJ1-2|TRBV6-1
CASSVPTGEWGGYTF
TGTGCCAGCAGTGTACCCACAGGGGAGTGGGGAGGCTACACCTTC
>.|14|TRBD1|TRBJ1-2|TRBV28
CASRPTGGADGYTF
TGTGCCAGCAGACCTACAGGGGGTGCGGATGGCTACACCTTC
>.|14|.|TRBJ1-1|TRBV10-2
CASRGDGWDPEAFF
TGCGCCAGCAGGGGGGACGGATGGGACCCTGAAGCTTTCTTT
>once|18|.|TRBJ2-2|TRBV7-9
CASSLGQGQLVRTGELFF
TGTGCCAGCAGCTTAGGTCAGGGCCAGCTCGTGAGGACCGGGGAGCTGTTTTTT
>once|17|TRBD2|TRBJ2-1|TRBV19
CASSTLGIAGLINEQFF
TGTGCCAGTAGTACTCTGGGAATAGCGGGATTAATCAATGAGCAGTTCTTC
>.|11|.|TRBJ1-2|TRBV10-3
CAIRNSDGYTF
TGTGCCATCAGGAACAGCGACGGCTACACCTTC
>.|17|.|TRBJ1-5|TRBV19
CASSIVILGHRDQPQHF
TGTGCCAGTAGTATAGTTATTTTGGGACACCGGGATCAGCCCCAGCATTTT
>.|14|.|TRBJ2-3|TRBV11-1
CASSTAILDNTQYF
TGTGCCAGCAGCACAGCTATCCTCGACAATACGCAGTATTTT
>.|14|.|TRBJ1-5|TRBV25-1
CASGRVYSNQPQHF
TGTGCCAGCGGCAGAGTTTATAGCAATCAGCCCCAGCATTTT
>.|14|.|TRBJ1-1|TRBV19
CASSIFGVRTEAFF
TGTGCCAGTAGTATTTTCGGGGTTCGGACTGAAGCTTTCTTT
>.|15|TRBD2|TRBJ2-1|TRBV9
CASSEPSGNVNEQFF
TGTGCCAGCAGCGAACCTAGCGGGAATGTAAATGAGCAGTTCTTC
>.|16|TRBD1|TRBJ1-2|TRBV9
CASSVEGQGTSYGYTF
TGTGCCAGCAGCGTAGAAGGACAGGGAACGAGCTATGGCTACACCTTC
>.|12|.|TRBJ2-3|TRBV7-9
CASSPRVDTQYF
TGTGCCAGCAGCCCCCGTGTCGATACGCAGTATTTT
>.|12|TRBD2|TRBJ2-1|TRBV29-1
CSARLALNEQFF
TGCAGCGCAAGACTAGCCTTGAATGAGCAGTTCTTC
>.|14|.|TRBJ1-5|TRBV5-6
CASSLEGFNQPQHF
TGTGCCAGCAGCTTGGAGGGGTTCAATCAGCCCCAGCATTTT